In its sample, the clone carrying this T cell receptor (beta chain) was seen a few times. Its antigen is unknown. This entry is derived from a study of T cell repertoires in cytomegalovirus infection. Study-level background: Matching HLA type and CMV infection were both indicated by public TCR beta signatures. Study-wide findings and caveats: Totalled public TCR beta family frequency picked out people who carried CMV plus the relevant HLA. Within the response measured ex vivo, HLA-C-restricted CMV-specific TCR beta clonotypes were dominant.

The CDR3 is made up of 17 amino acids. V was pared by 5 bases and J by 6 bases, with 10 bases of the junction left unmatched. Germline CDR1 is SGHAT and CDR2 is FQNNGV. TCRdb used MiXCR to reprocess the reads, holding one entry per CDR3 protein. Of about 530,000 distinct CDR3 sequences in the sample, around 27% were seen once. The chain employs TRBV11-2 and TRBJ2-1, with TRBD2 matching 13 bases. The specimen was PBMCs. The sequence was obtained from a human donor in good health (CMV status not recorded). Some clones in this sample may be carry-over from other donors' samples. CDR3 sequence reads: CASSPLTGLAGANEQFF. CDR3 bases: TGTGCCAGCAGCCCCTTGACCGGACTAGCGGGAGCCAATGAGCAGTTCTTC.